These 27 T cell receptor beta chains share one sample of origin, sequenced in a study of CD8 T cells in Susac syndrome. Reverse transcription of about 0.5 to 1 ug RNA used random hexamers. In TCRdb, the immunoSEQ multiplex PCR reads were re-called with MiXCR into one record per CDR3 protein. The sample comprises some 120,000 distinct CDR3 sequences, about 95% of which are singletons, and over 0.1% rests with the top ten. The material sequenced was CD4+ T cells from PBMCs. All receptors derive from a human donor in good health.

The CDR3 is CASSLRDRDPRTQYF. DNA of the CDR3: TGTGCCAGCAGCCTCCGGGACAGGGACCCTAGGACCCAGTACTTC. The J gene is TRBJ2-5, the V gene TRBV6-5, with 9 bases that match TRBD1. V lost 6 bases, J lost 7 bases, and 12 bases stayed unmatched. There are 15 residues in the CDR3. The germline V gene has CDR1 MNHEY and CDR2 SVGAGI.

V is TRBV3-1 and J is TRBJ2-7, with D tentatively TRBD2 (6 bases). Germline CDR1 reads LGHDT; CDR2 reads YNNKEL (reference sequence). The V end lost 1 base, the J end lost 3 bases, and 16 bases lay between the germline ends. The CDR3 is 16 amino acids. The CDR3 DNA sequence: TGTGCCAGCAGCCAAGTAAAAGGGAGGTGGGTCTACGAGCAGTACTTC. Protein: CASSQVKGRWVYEQYF.

The chain is built from TRBV29-1 and TRBJ1-5, with D uncertain. Trimming removed 8 bases at V and 1 base at J, with 12 bases between. The V gene's germline CDR1 is SQVTM and CDR2 ANQGSEA. The CDR3 sequence is 13 residues long. CDR3 in amino acids: CSSSAGSNQPQHF. The CDR3 DNA reads as TGCAGCTCCTCCGCGGGAAGCAATCAGCCCCAGCATTTT. Combining the CDR3 with reference TRBV29-1 and TRBJ1-5 gives the whole variable domain SAVISQKPSRDICQRGTSLTIQCQVDSQVTMMFWYRQQPGQSLTLIATANQGSEATYESGFVIDKFPISRPNLTFSTLTVSNMSPEDSSIYLCSSSAGSNQPQHFGDGTRLSIL.

This clonotype came up once. This rearrangement joins TRBV3-1 to TRBJ2-5; D is perhaps TRBD1 or TRBD2 (6 bases each). CDR1 LGHDT and CDR2 YNNKEL come from the germline V gene (reference sequence). The length of the CDR3 is 15 residues. Trimming left V 3 bases short and J 5 bases short, with 16 bases between. CDR3 sequence (DNA): TGTGCCAGCAGCCACAGGAGGGGGAACGCGGAGACCCAGTACTTC. This translates into CASSHRRGNAETQYF.

The chain carries TRBV29-1 and TRBJ1-1; tentative D call: TRBD1 (6 bases). The CDR3 sequence is 12 residues long. The germline V gene has CDR1 SQVTM and CDR2 ANQGSEA. With 4 bases removed from V and 11 bases from J, the gap between germline ends came to 17 bases. The CDR3 is CSVGGAEQPAFF. CDR3 nucleotide sequence: TGCAGCGTTGGGGGGGCAGAGCAACCTGCTTTCTTT.

CDR3 DNA: TGTGCCACCTCCCCCGGACAGTGGGCCCTGGGAACCGGGGAGCTGTTTTTT. Translating gives CATSPGQWALGTGELFF. The genes are TRBV11-1 and TRBJ2-2; D perhaps matches TRBD1 (6 bases). Germline values: CDR1 SGHAT, CDR2 FQDESV (reference sequence). Trimming took off 10 bases at V and 5 bases at J, with 26 bases between the two ends. This CDR3 is built from 17 residues.

The chain links TRBV2 to TRBJ1-1; TRBD1 aligns across 10 bases. V lost 4 bases and J lost 6; bases outside the gene matches: 5. The CDR3 has 14 amino acids. Germline V gene lookup returns CDR1 SNHLY and CDR2 FYNNEI. The CDR3 sequence is CASSARDRGPEAFF. In DNA, the CDR3 is TGTGCCAGCAGTGCTCGGGACAGGGGCCCTGAAGCTTTCTTT.

The chain joins TRBV20-1 to TRBJ2-7, with D possibly TRBD1 on 6 matching bases. CDR1 and CDR2 from the germline V gene are DFQATT and SNEGSKA (reference sequence). V was clipped by 6 bases and J by 7 bases, with 25 bases between them. The CDR3 consists of 15 residues. The CDR3 nucleotides read TGCAGTGCCTTTTTTGGACAGCCCACTACTGGTGAGCAGTACTTC. Amino acids: CSAFFGQPTTGEQYF.

This rearrangement joins TRBV3-1 to TRBJ2-1; a weak D match, TRBD2 (6 bases). Germline V CDR1 and CDR2: LGHDT, YNNKEL (reference sequence). Trimming left V 3 bases short and J 12 bases short, with 15 bases between. The CDR3 runs to 13 residues. This chain's CDR3 is CASSHSTGTWQFF. CDR3 nucleotide sequence: TGTGCCAGCAGCCATAGCACCGGGACTTGGCAGTTCTTC.

The chain couples TRBV10-3 to TRBJ1-2; D is uncertain. Trimming took off 2 bases at V and 6 bases at J, with 10 bases between the two ends. The CDR3 runs 13 residues. Germline V gives CDR1 ENHRY, CDR2 SYGVKD. The CDR3 DNA reads TGTGCCATCAGTGAGCAAGGGAAAGATGGCTACACCTTC. Its translation is CAISEQGKDGYTF.

The chain recombines TRBV12-3 or TRBV12-4 with TRBJ2-7; 9 bases are a match to TRBD2. V lost 6 bases to trimming and J lost 5 bases; unmatched junction nucleotides: 5. The CDR3 extends over 13 amino acids. The CDR3 coding sequence is TGTGCCAGCAGCTATGTAGCGGGAGACGAGCAGTACTTC. This sequence encodes CASSYVAGDEQYF.

The V gene is TRBV7-9, the J gene TRBJ1-5; maybe TRBD1 (5 bases). CDR3 length equals 13 residues. The germline gives CDR1 SEHNR, CDR2 FQNEAQ (reference sequence). V shed 5 bases and J shed 7 bases, with 12 bases lying between them. For the CDR3, the DNA is TGTGCCAGCAGCCCCCCGAGGGGCCAGCCCCAGCATTTT. This gives the protein CASSPPRGQPQHF.

Comments on this clonotype: The CDR3 end shows no conserved phenylalanine or tryptophan, and so a read error is likely. V is TRBV5-1 and J is TRBJ2-1, with 11 bases fitting TRBD2. V shed 3 bases, J shed 8 bases, and the junction held 4 bases outside the gene matches. From germline, CDR1 is SGHRS and CDR2 YFSETQ. This CDR3 comprises 14 residues. This chain's CDR3 is CASSSGLAGDEQFL. CDR3 DNA: TGCGCCAGCAGCTCTGGACTAGCGGGCGATGAGCAGTTCCTC.

This clonotype showed up just once. V and J are TRBV3-1 and TRBJ2-5; D is uncertain. The V and J ends lost 2 bases and 1 base respectively, with 11 bases between them. Germline CDR1 is LGHDT and CDR2 is YNNKEL (reference sequence). This CDR3 is built from 15 residues. Here the CDR3 reads CASSQFPGPQETQYF. The CDR3 DNA reads TGTGCCAGCAGCCAATTCCCGGGCCCCCAAGAGACCCAGTACTTC.

The chain employs TRBV29-1 and TRBJ2-7, with a possible D match to TRBD1 (6 bases). Trimming stripped 6 bases from V and 11 bases from J, with 23 bases between. The CDR3 totals 13 residues. Germline V gene sequence: CDR1 SQVTM, CDR2 ANQGSEA. The CDR3 DNA follows: TGCAGCGTCAAAGGGGGTAGGCAGGCCAGTGAGTACTTC. Its protein product is CSVKGGRQASEYF.

DNA of the CDR3: TGTGCCAGCAGCTTAGCGGGACCTTTTGAAAAACTGTTTTTT. Amino acid sequence: CASSLAGPFEKLFF. The chain joins TRBV5-4 to TRBJ1-4, with D possibly being TRBD1 (5 bases). Trimming pared 2 bases from V and 7 bases from J, leaving 12 bases between. The CDR3 covers 14 residues. From germline, CDR1 is SGHNT and CDR2 YYREEE (reference sequence).

The chain joins TRBV29-1 to TRBJ1-2; the D gene is possibly TRBD1 (6 bases). The CDR3 contains 11 residues. The V and J ends lost 5 bases and 2 bases respectively, with 6 bases between them. In germline, CDR1 is SQVTM, CDR2 ANQGSEA. Here the CDR3 DNA reads TGCAGCGTTCAGGGGAACTATGGCTACACCTTC. Protein sequence: CSVQGNYGYTF.

This chain connects TRBV5-8 to TRBJ2-5, with D perhaps TRBD1 (5 bases). V shed 1 base and J shed 4 bases, with 14 bases lying between them. CDR1 is SGHTS and CDR2 is YDEGEE in the germline V gene. The CDR3 is 15 residues long. The CDR3 sequence: CASSLRGTGGETQYF. DNA for the CDR3: TGTGCCAGCAGCTTGAGGGGTACGGGCGGAGAGACCCAGTACTTC.

V is TRBV2 and J is TRBJ2-7; D is unresolved. Germline V gene sequence: CDR1 SNHLY, CDR2 FYNNEI. Trimming left V 7 bases short and J 6 bases short, with 10 bases between. The CDR3 contains 11 residues. CDR3 protein: CASNSAGEQYF. In DNA, the CDR3 is TGTGCCAGCAACTCAGCTGGCGAGCAGTACTTC. Variable domain in full (rest from reference TRBV2 and TRBJ2-7): EPEVTQTPSHQVTQMGQEVILRCVPISNHLYFYWYRQILGQKVEFLVSFYNNEISEKSEIFDDQFSVERPDGSNFTLKIRSTKLEDSAMYFCASNSAGEQYFGPGTRLTVT.

The V and J genes are TRBV3-1 and TRBJ1-2; possible D gene TRBD1, 5 bases. Trimming removed 2 bases from V and 3 bases from J, with 19 bases in between. CDR3 length equals 17 residues. Germline V gene sequence: CDR1 LGHDT, CDR2 YNNKEL (reference sequence). CDR3 residues: CASSQYGHLALDYGYTF. CDR3 in DNA: TGTGCCAGCAGCCAATACGGACACCTGGCGCTGGACTATGGCTACACCTTC.

This sequence joins TRBV2 and TRBJ2-7; 7 bases map to TRBD1. The V segment lost 6 bases and the J segment 0 bases; nucleotides outside the gene matches: 8. This CDR3 is built from 15 residues. From germline, CDR1 is SNHLY and CDR2 FYNNEI. CDR3 region: CASSSNRGFSYEQYF. As DNA, the CDR3 is TGTGCCAGCAGCTCAAACAGGGGTTTCTCCTACGAGCAGTACTTC.

The chain couples TRBV29-1 to TRBJ2-7, with a tentative D call TRBD2 (5 bases). Germline values: CDR1 SQVTM, CDR2 ANQGSEA. The V end lost 4 bases, the J end lost 1 base, and 11 bases lay between the germline ends. The CDR3 runs 13 residues. This chain's CDR3 is CSVAGGPSYEQYF. In DNA form, the CDR3 reads TGCAGCGTTGCTGGAGGCCCTTCCTACGAGCAGTACTTC.

The V and J genes are TRBV28 and TRBJ2-7, with a tentative D call TRBD2 (5 bases). This CDR3 has 14 amino acids. V was trimmed by 6 bases and J by 4 bases, leaving 16 bases between them. CDR1 and CDR2 (germline): MDHEN, SYDVKM. Here the CDR3 reads CASSPPVDLYEQYF. The CDR3 region has the DNA TGTGCCAGCAGCCCACCCGTGGACTTGTACGAGCAGTACTTC. Full variable domain (remainder filled in from reference TRBV28 and TRBJ2-7): DVKVTQSSRYLVKRTGEKVFLECVQDMDHENMFWYRQDPGLGLRLIYFSYDVKMKEKGDIPEGYSVSREKKERFSLILESASTNQTSMYLCASSPPVDLYEQYFGPGTRLTVT.

The chain uses TRBV27 and TRBJ2-2; 12 bases are a match to TRBD2. V lost 1 base and J lost 6; bases outside the gene matches: 6. The germline V gene has CDR1 MNHEY and CDR2 SMNVEV (reference sequence). This CDR3 has 17 residues. CDR3 in DNA: TGTGCCAGCAGTTTATTATCTGCTAGCGGGAGGGCCGGGGAGCTGTTTTTT. Protein: CASSLLSASGRAGELFF.

The V gene is TRBV7-2, the J gene TRBJ2-1; 10 nucleotides line up with TRBD2. Germline values: CDR1 SGHTA, CDR2 FQGNSA. Unmatched junction bases numbered 7, after V lost 3 bases and J lost 8 bases. There are 15 residues in the CDR3. CDR3 in DNA: TGTGCCAGCAGCTTTACCGGACTAGCGGTCGATGAGCAGTTCTTC. Residues: CASSFTGLAVDEQFF. The variable domain in full, completed from reference TRBV7-2 and TRBJ2-1, reads GAGVSQSPSNKVTEKGKDVELRCDPISGHTALYWYRQSLGQGLEFLIYFQGNSAPDKSGLPSDRFSAERTGGSVSTLTIQRTQQEDSAVYLCASSFTGLAVDEQFFGPGTRLTVL.

The DNA for the CDR3 is TGTGCCAGCAGGTTTGACAGCTATGGCTACACCTTC. Residues: CASRFDSYGYTF. V and J are TRBV28 and TRBJ1-2, with D perhaps TRBD1 (5 bases). The CDR3 is made up of 12 amino acids. Looked up from germline, CDR1 is MDHEN and CDR2 is SYDVKM. The V gene lost 6 bases and the J gene lost 4 bases, with 9 bases spanning the gap.

The chain combines TRBV7-2 with TRBJ2-1; D unclear. This CDR3 region has 12 residues. Germline-derived CDR1 and CDR2 are SGHTA and FQGNSA. V was shortened by 6 bases and J by 9 bases, with 12 bases between the two germline ends. Here the CDR3 DNA reads TGTGCCAGCAGTCCGACCCGCGGTGAGCAGTTCTTC. Its translation: CASSPTRGEQFF.